Listed below are T cell receptor beta chains from one sample, sequenced in a study of identical twins. TCRdb independently ran MiXCR on the 5' RACE reads; one entry per CDR3 protein. The sample contains a few hundred thousand distinct CDR3 sequences, more than 9% of which appear only once. These data are also associated with another study on yellow fever vaccine responses in identical twins.

Sequencing was performed on PBMCs. Receptors originate from a woman between 18 and 29 years old in good health. The conserved cysteine and the conserved F or W are not part of the CDR3 here.

v_call,cdr3_aa
TRBV7-9,ATGPGEDYGYT
TRBV25-1,ASSPPGGHTEAF
TRBV14,ASSQGVTSYNEQF
TRBV24-1,ATSAGALNTGELF
TRBV20-1,SARGGDRTSTDTQY
TRBV4-2,ASSQTSGGHTDTQY
TRBV15,ATSREGRGNTEAF
TRBV7-9,ASSWEAQERTQY
TRBV4-3,ASSQWREIGTDTQY
TRBV4-1,ASKTRDLPAYEQY
TRBV6-4,SSQCREASMVLSSYNEQF
TRBV7-9,ASSLGRTGSAEAF
TRBV5-1,ASSRGVGQGRIGELF
TRBV29-1,SVEEAGDEQY
TRBV6-2/TRBV6-3,ASSYAARGWTEAF